Each of the 13 T cell receptor beta chains below was sequenced from the same sample in a study of blood T cells in healthy people across ages. Primed by a sample-barcoded 5' primer and a J-beta primer mix, a second PCR proceeded for roughly 6 to 12 cycles. TCRdb used MiXCR to reprocess the 5' RACE reads, holding one entry per CDR3 protein. The data hold around 820,000 distinct CDR3 sequences, with approximately 25% observed a single time. The data were also submitted as part of a second study, on T cells of mothers and their children.

Sequenced: blood. The origin of the receptors is a boy under 18 in good health.

This chain joins TRBV27 and TRBJ1-4; D might be TRBD1 (6 bases). With 7 bases removed from V and 5 bases from J, the gap between germline ends came to 11 bases. Germline CDR1 reads MNHEY; CDR2 reads SMNVEV (reference sequence). The CDR3 has 13 amino acids. The CDR3 protein is CASIGGSNEKLFF. The CDR3 nucleotides read TGTGCCAGCATAGGGGGGTCAAATGAAAAACTGTTTTTT.

The CDR3 loop is CSARGGGQGTYEQYF. The DNA for the CDR3 is TGCAGTGCTAGAGGGGGTGGACAGGGGACCTACGAGCAGTACTTC. V usage is TRBV20-1 and J usage is TRBJ2-7; TRBD1 matches 9 bases. This CDR3 is 15 amino acids long. With V trimmed by 1 base and J by 2 bases, 6 bases remained unmatched. Germline values: CDR1 DFQATT, CDR2 SNEGSKA (reference sequence).

The chain is built from TRBV11-2 and TRBJ2-5; no clear D gene. The tail of the sequence fits TRBJ2-7 better, so the J call may be wrong. Germline assignment: CDR1 SGHAT and CDR2 FQNNGV. The CDR3 sequence is 15 residues long. Here the CDR3 DNA reads TGTGCCAGCAGCTTAGAAAGCGCCGCCCCCTACGAGCAGTACTTC. Protein sequence: CASSLESAAPYEQYF.

This clonotype appeared a few times. The chain combines TRBV29-1 with TRBJ2-5; tentatively, D is TRBD1 or TRBD2 (6 bases each). The J call may be wrong; the DNA end is better matched by TRBJ2-7. The CDR3 length is 15 residues. CDR1 and CDR2 (germline): SQVTM, ANQGSEA. CDR3 coding DNA: TGCAGCGTTGAACTACCGGGGGCGGGAAACTACGAGCAGTACTTC. Residues: CSVELPGAGNYEQYF.

The chain employs TRBV29-1 and TRBJ2-1; 7 bases are a match to TRBD1. Trimming cost V 3 bases and J 10 bases; bases outside gene matches: 9. The germline CDR1 and CDR2 sequences are SQVTM and ANQGSEA. The CDR3 is 13 amino acids. CDR3 residues: CSVEIIQGKEQFF. The DNA of the CDR3 is TGCAGCGTTGAGATTATACAGGGGAAGGAGCAGTTCTTC.

This clonotype was observed a few times. The chain links TRBV6-2 or TRBV6-3 to TRBJ1-2, with D uncertain. The V gene lost 0 bases and the J gene lost 2 bases, with 10 bases spanning the gap. The CDR3 runs 15 residues. Germline lookup yields CDR1 MNHEY and CDR2 SVGEGT. The CDR3 DNA is TGTGCCAGCAGTTACTCGATTTTCAGCAACTATGGCTACACCTTC. This translates into CASSYSIFSNYGYTF.

This clonotype was recorded a few times. The chain couples TRBV29-1 to TRBJ1-4; 7 bases line up with TRBD1. The CDR3 is 17 residues long. V lost 6 bases, J lost 0 bases, and 13 bases stayed unmatched. Germline V CDR1 and CDR2: SQVTM, ANQGSEA. CDR3 nucleotides: TGCAGCGTGAGTCGAAGAGGGGGCGGGTCAACTAATGAAAAACTGTTTTTT. Translating it yields CSVSRRGGGSTNEKLFF.

The chain employs TRBV20-1 and TRBJ2-3, with D unresolved. CDR3 size: 11 residues. Looked up from germline, CDR1 is DFQATT and CDR2 is SNEGSKA (reference sequence). Trimming removed 1 base at V and 2 bases at J, with 1 base between. The CDR3 sequence: CSARATDTQYF. CDR3 sequence (DNA): TGCAGTGCTAGAGCCACAGATACGCAGTATTTT.

This chain links TRBV6-5 with TRBJ2-5; maybe TRBD2 (6 bases). Germline V gene sequence: CDR1 MNHEY, CDR2 SVGAGI. CDR3 length equals 16 residues. Trimming stripped 3 bases from V and 4 bases from J, with 18 bases between. The CDR3 nucleotides are TGTGCCAGCAGTTATCCCGGAGGGGTTAACCCAGAGACCCAGTACTTC. Amino acids: CASSYPGGVNPETQYF.

The chain couples TRBV28 to TRBJ2-7; a weak D match, TRBD1 (6 bases). CDR1 is MDHEN, CDR2 SYDVKM, per germline. The CDR3 totals 12 residues. V was clipped by 3 bases and J by 6 bases, with 9 bases between them. CDR3 nucleotide sequence: TGTGCCAGCAGTTTGTTCAGGGGCGAGCAGTACTTC. Translation gives CASSLFRGEQYF.

Comment on this clonotype: An end of the junction differs from the germline gene, which may be a read error. The genes are TRBV2 and TRBJ1-2; D may be TRBD1 (5 bases). CDR1 SNHLY and CDR2 FYNNEI come from the germline V gene. CDR3 length: 11 amino acids. Written as DNA, the CDR3 is TGTGCCAGCAGTGATACCCGGGACTACGCCTTC. As protein: CASSDTRDYAF. Filled out from reference TRBV2 and TRBJ1-2, the complete variable domain reads EPEVTQTPSHQVTQMGQEVILRCVPISNHLYFYWYRQILGQKVEFLVSFYNNEISEKSEIFDDQFSVERPDGSNFTLKIRSTKLEDSAMYFCASSDTRDYAFGSGTRLTVV.

The chain has TRBV29-1 and TRBJ2-2, with D possibly being TRBD1 (5 bases). CDR1 SQVTM and CDR2 ANQGSEA come from the germline V gene. V lost 0 bases and J lost 1, with 15 bases in between. The CDR3 has 17 amino acids. As DNA, the CDR3 is TGCAGCGTTGAAGATCCGAAACAGGAGATGAACACCGGGGAGCTGTTTTTT. It yields the protein CSVEDPKQEMNTGELFF.

This clonotype was seen a handful of times. The chain joins TRBV5-6 to TRBJ1-1; perhaps TRBD1 as D (5 bases). The ends were cut back, 0 bases at V and 3 bases at J, with 15 bases in the middle. Per the germline V gene, CDR1 is SGHDT and CDR2 is YYEEEE. The CDR3 loop spans 16 amino acids. The CDR3 DNA reads TGTGCCAGCAGCTTGGGTGCGCGGGGCCAGGACACTGAAGCTTTCTTT. Amino acid sequence: CASSLGARGQDTEAFF. Full variable domain (rest looked up from reference TRBV5-6 and TRBJ1-1): DAGVTQSPTHLIKTRGQQVTLRCSPKSGHDTVSWYQQALGQGPQFIFQYYEEEERQRGNFPDRFSGHQFPNYSSELNVNALLLGDSALYLCASSLGARGQDTEAFFGQGTRLTVV.